This T cell receptor beta chain comes out of a study of vaccination effects on CD4 cells after COVID-19. For the study at large: Following the second dose by a median of 72 days, the post-vaccine samples were obtained.

V was clipped by 3 bases and J by 13 bases, with 16 bases between them. Germline CDR1 reads LNHDA; CDR2 reads SQIVND (reference sequence). The CDR3 is made up of 12 amino acids. With the ViraFEST assay, the study expanded antigen-specific CD4+ T cells using viral peptide pools, then sequenced them. Researchers isolated CD4+ T cells once approximately eleven days of culture had elapsed. The person's infection with SARS-CoV-2, confirmed by PCR, took place between March and December 2020. The vaccine given was either BNT162b2 or mRNA-1273, in two doses. The researchers cultured some 2 million PBMC per well with about 10 IU/ml IL-2 and approximately 10 ug/ml peptides. IL-2 medium was substituted for half the medium on days 3 and 7. Only a few counts were recorded for this clone. The antigen remains unidentified. Broader study findings: Long after vaccination, the clones induced by infection and by vaccine shrank markedly in size.

Method: immunoSEQ multiplex PCR; TCRdb's copy keeps in-frame clones and lacks some. The sample has under 20,000 clones; about 76% are singletons. The material was CD4+ T cells from PBMCs cultured with SARS-CoV-2 spike peptides, obtained after COVID-19 vaccination. The clonotype was recovered from a human donor who had a prior SARS-CoV-2 infection. The rearrangement uses TRBV19 and TRBJ2-7; D is tentatively TRBD1 or TRBD2 (7 bases each). CDR3 DNA: TGTGCCAGTAGTATGGGCAGGGGGGGACTTTACTTC. Amino acid sequence: CASSMGRGGLYF.